The entry that follows covers one T cell receptor (beta chain) sequence. After extraction with the RNeasy kit, 0.5 to 1 ug of the RNA was reverse transcribed using random hexamers. MiXCR was run by TCRdb on the immunoSEQ multiplex PCR reads, yielding one entry per CDR3 protein. The sample lists some 300,000 distinct CDR3 sequences; 75% to 85% were seen once. Germline V lookup: CDR1 SNHLY, CDR2 FYNNEI. The germline V and J ends were trimmed by 7 bases and 10 bases, with 14 bases remaining between them. CDR3 length: 12 amino acids. These data belong to a study of CD8 T cells in Susac syndrome. V usage is TRBV2 and J usage is TRBJ2-1; no firm D call. The sequenced material came from CD8+ T cells from PBMCs. This receptor was taken from a human donor with multiple sclerosis. CDR3: CASIGIVVEQFF. The CDR3 region has the DNA TGTGCCAGCATAGGAATTGTGGTCGAGCAGTTCTTC.